A selection of T cell receptor beta chains follows, all from one sample in a study of blood T cell repertoires in COVID-19. Sequencing was performed with immunoSEQ multiplex PCR; in TCRdb, only in-frame clones are kept and a portion is missing. The sample yields fewer than 300,000 clones, more than 80% seen once. Sequencing was carried out using peripheral blood. The receptors were sampled from a woman in her fifties or sixties with COVID-19, enrolled during active disease. CDR3s include the opening cysteine and the closing phenylalanine or tryptophan. Each record gives: J gene, clone size, V gene, D gene, CDR3 protein, CDR3 DNA. The D gene is left open where the match is weak. Where a row states a size, it is once, few, many or the class of an expanded clone; other rows omit it.

>TRBJ2-1|once|TRBV10-3|.
CAISGLREQFF
TGTGCCATCAGTGGACTACGTGAGCAGTTCTTC
>TRBJ2-7|.|TRBV27|.
CASSLNTGTGSYEQYF
TGTGCCAGCAGCCTCAACACAGGGACGGGCTCCTACGAGCAGTACTTC
>TRBJ2-7|.|TRBV6-6|TRBD2
CASRRRTSGRQHEQYF
TGTGCCAGCAGAAGAAGGACTAGCGGGAGACAACACGAGCAGTACTTC
>TRBJ2-7|once|TRBV6-5|TRBD2
CASTEDLLAGDEQYF
TGTGCCAGTACAGAAGACCTTCTAGCGGGAGACGAGCAGTACTTC
>TRBJ2-2|.|TRBV5-1|TRBD1
CASSVTFTGGSDTGELFF
TGCGCCAGCAGCGTGACCTTTACAGGGGGCAGTGACACCGGGGAGCTGTTTTTT
>TRBJ2-1|.|TRBV6-5|.
CASSPNARGSRQFF
TGTGCCAGCAGCCCAAATGCAAGGGGGTCAAGGCAGTTCTTC
>TRBJ2-5|.|TRBV19|.
CASSPSLGEETQYF
TGTGCCAGTAGCCCTTCACTAGGAGAGGAGACCCAGTACTTC
>TRBJ2-7|.|TRBV5-1|TRBD1
CASSLAETGGPYEQYF
TGCGCCAGCAGCTTGGCTGAGACAGGGGGACCCTACGAGCAGTACTTC
>TRBJ2-1|.|TRBV21-1|.
CASSLEEVGLAGGSGNEQFF
TGTGCCAGCAGCCTAGAGGAAGTAGGACTAGCGGGAGGATCCGGCAATGAGCAGTTCTTC
>TRBJ2-2|few|TRBV5-1|TRBD1
CASIPPTGGNTGELFF
TGCGCCAGCATCCCACCGACAGGGGGCAACACCGGGGAGCTGTTTTTT
>TRBJ1-2|.|TRBV18|.
CASSPLEGFHYGYTF
TGTGCCAGCTCACCTCTCGAGGGTTTTCACTATGGCTACACCTTC
>TRBJ1-2|.|TRBV6-4|TRBD1
CASSVGQGGDYGYTF
TGTGCCAGCAGTGTCGGACAGGGAGGGGACTATGGCTACACCTTC
>TRBJ2-1|.|TRBV18|.
CASSLLAGARYNEQFF
TGTGCCAGCTCACTCCTGGCAGGTGCGCGCTACAATGAGCAGTTCTTC
>TRBJ2-1|.|TRBV7-6|TRBD2
CASSIFGRIRTSGEGNEQFF
TGTGCCAGCAGCATTTTTGGCCGTATCCGGACTAGCGGAGAGGGCAATGAGCAGTTCTTC
>TRBJ2-3|.|TRBV19|TRBD1
CASSTGGVGAQYF
TGTGCCAGTAGCACAGGGGGCGTCGGCGCGCAGTATTTT
>TRBJ2-5|.|TRBV7-2|.
CASSLAGGPTQETQYF
TGTGCCAGCAGCTTAGCTGGGGGCCCCACCCAAGAGACCCAGTACTTC
>TRBJ1-1|.|TRBV27|.
CASSLSPGRNTEAFF
TGTGCCAGCAGTCTAAGTCCGGGAAGGAACACTGAAGCTTTCTTT
>TRBJ1-5|.|TRBV6-5|.
CASGRRGNQPQHF
TGTGCCAGCGGTAGGCGGGGCAATCAGCCCCAGCATTTT